Shown below are 18 T cell receptor beta chains from a single sample sequenced in a study of shared clonotypes between healthy human individuals. Naive CD8 cells lacked CD45RO and underwent positive selection for CCR7, leaving out terminally differentiated effector memory CD45RA+ cells. Here immunoSEQ multiplex PCR was the method, and the copy in TCRdb shows in-frame clones only, minus some. This table holds some 2.1 million clones, just over 90% found once. Sequencing was done on a sample of naive CD8+ T cells from PBMCs. Source of these receptors: a man younger than 35 in good health. Some clones in this sample may be carry-over from other donors' samples.

CDR3 loop: CASGGEVNTEAFF. CDR3 bases: TGCGCCAGCGGGGGTGAGGTGAACACTGAAGCTTTCTTT. The gene calls are TRBV10-2 and TRBJ1-1, with D perhaps matching TRBD1 (5 bases). Germline CDR1 WSHSY, CDR2 SAAADI. CDR3 size: 13 residues. Trimming took 8 bases from V and 0 from J, leaving 10 bases between them.

The chain recombines TRBV9 with TRBJ2-2; weak D call: TRBD2 (7 bases). Germline lookup yields CDR1 SGDLS and CDR2 YYNGEE. V was pared by 1 base and J by 5 bases, with 15 bases between. The CDR3 has 16 residues. The CDR3 region is CASSVYPEGGTGELFF. For the CDR3, the DNA is TGTGCCAGCAGCGTATACCCGGAGGGGGGGACCGGGGAGCTGTTTTTT. Variable domain in full (rest from reference TRBV9 and TRBJ2-2): DSGVTQTPKHLITATGQRVTLRCSPRSGDLSVYWYQQSLDQGLQFLIQYYNGEERAKGNILERFSAQQFPDLHSELNLSSLELGDSALYFCASSVYPEGGTGELFFGEGSRLTVL.

The chain links TRBV28 to TRBJ2-3, with D unclear. Germline values: CDR1 MDHEN, CDR2 SYDVKM. Trimming stripped 2 bases from V and 2 bases from J, with 8 bases between. The CDR3 is 14 residues long. The CDR3 coding sequence is TGTGCCAGCAGTTTAAGGTCCCACACAGATACGCAGTATTTT. Translated, it gives CASSLRSHTDTQYF.

The rearrangement joins TRBV28 to TRBJ2-7, with a possible D match to TRBD1 (5 bases). V was cut by 8 bases and J by 3 bases, with 14 bases left in between. CDR3 length: 13 amino acids. Germline CDR1 reads MDHEN; CDR2 reads SYDVKM. CDR3 in DNA: TGTGCCAGCGAAGGGCCTCAGGGCTACGAGCAGTACTTC. This codes for CASEGPQGYEQYF.

The chain carries TRBV11-3 and TRBJ2-5, with a weak D call TRBD1 (5 bases). The germline V and J ends were trimmed by 0 bases and 4 bases, with 9 bases remaining between them. The germline V gene encodes CDR1 SGHNT and CDR2 YENEEA. CDR3 length: 14 residues. CDR3 nucleotide sequence: TGTGCCAGCAGCTTAGATGGGGCCCGAGAGACCCAGTACTTC. Translating gives CASSLDGARETQYF.

This rearrangement joins TRBV29-1 to TRBJ2-7, with a weak D call TRBD1 (6 bases). Per the germline V gene, CDR1 is SQVTM and CDR2 is ANQGSEA. The CDR3 totals 13 residues. The ends were cut back, 2 bases at V and 3 bases at J, with 11 bases in the middle. The CDR3 DNA sequence: TGCAGCGTTGAAATCCAGGGGAGCTACGAGCAGTACTTC. Amino acid sequence: CSVEIQGSYEQYF.

The chain recombines TRBV19 with TRBJ2-3; 10 bases map to TRBD1. The germline gives CDR1 LNHDA, CDR2 SQIVND (reference sequence). J lost 5 bases, V lost 7 bases, and 9 bases had no gene match. The CDR3 is 15 residues long. The CDR3 DNA reads as TGTGCCAGTACCGCCCGGGACAGGGGAGGAGATACGCAGTATTTT. Amino acid sequence: CASTARDRGGDTQYF. The whole variable domain, filled in from reference TRBV19 and TRBJ2-3, reads DGGITQSPKYLFRKEGQNVTLSCEQNLNHDAMYWYRQDPGQGLRLIYYSQIVNDFQKGDIAEGYSVSREKKESFPLTVTSAQKNPTAFYLCASTARDRGGDTQYFGPGTRLTVL.

This chain joins TRBV5-1 and TRBJ2-7, with no clear D. The CDR3 contains 13 residues. With 0 bases removed from V and 7 bases from J, the gap between germline ends came to 11 bases. Germline CDR1 SGHRS, CDR2 YFSETQ. The CDR3 sequence: CASSLDTAWEQYF. For the CDR3, the DNA is TGCGCCAGCAGCTTGGATACGGCCTGGGAGCAGTACTTC.

Comment on this clone: Relative to the germline gene, one junction end is altered; a read error may explain this. The chain uses TRBV27 and TRBJ2-7; TRBD1 agrees at 8 bases. The CDR3 has 11 residues. Germline V gives CDR1 MNHEY, CDR2 SMNVEV (reference sequence). DNA for the CDR3: TGTGCCAGCAGACGCTCGGACAGGGAGTGGTTC. This encodes CASRRSDREWF.

The chain links TRBV6-1 to TRBJ1-1; perhaps TRBD1 as D (5 bases). The CDR3 length is 14 residues. V was clipped by 6 bases and J by 4 bases, with 15 bases between them. Germline V lookup: CDR1 MNHNS, CDR2 SASEGT. The CDR3: CASSGAVGTTEAFF. CDR3 in DNA: TGTGCCAGCAGCGGGGCGGTGGGGACCACTGAAGCTTTCTTT.

This rearrangement joins TRBV5-1 to TRBJ2-5, with 14 bases aligning to TRBD2. Germline assignment: CDR1 SGHRS and CDR2 YFSETQ. This CDR3 has 15 amino acids. J gave up 5 bases and V 4 bases, and 4 bases lay outside the gene matches. CDR3 region: CASSPTSGRVETQYF. The CDR3 coding sequence is TGCGCCAGCAGCCCGACTAGCGGGAGGGTGGAGACCCAGTACTTC.

The rearrangement links TRBV28 to TRBJ2-7; 11 positions match TRBD2. The CDR3 length is 15 residues. Germline values: CDR1 MDHEN, CDR2 SYDVKM. The V and J ends lost 6 bases and 1 base, in that order; junction bases with no gene match: 5. The CDR3 here is CASSQLAGGSYEQYF. CDR3 bases: TGTGCCAGCAGCCAGCTAGCGGGAGGTTCCTACGAGCAGTACTTC.

Comments on this clone: Germline is not matched at one junction end, which may reflect a read error. The chain has TRBV7-2 and TRBJ2-1; no clear D. This CDR3 is 13 amino acids long. Germline CDR1 reads SGHTA; CDR2 reads FQGNSA. CDR3 nucleotides: TGTGCCAGCAGCTTACTCTCCCACAAGGAGCAGTTCTTC. This encodes CASSLLSHKEQFF.

In DNA form, the CDR3 reads TGTGCCAGCAGTTACACACGGGTGACCGAAAAACTGTTTTTT. Protein: CASSYTRVTEKLFF. This chain joins TRBV6-6 and TRBJ1-4; D not resolved. With 2 bases removed from V and 8 bases from J, the gap between germline ends came to 12 bases. This CDR3 is 14 amino acids long. Looked up from germline, CDR1 is MNHNY and CDR2 is SVGAGI (reference sequence).

About this clone: The same CDR3 can be traced to other DNA sequences in this sample. V gene TRBV14 combines with J gene TRBJ2-7; D is perhaps TRBD1 (5 bases). There are 13 residues in the CDR3. The ends were cut back, 1 base at V and 3 bases at J, with 7 bases in the middle. Germline CDR1 is SGHDN and CDR2 is FVKESK. The DNA of the CDR3 is TGTGCCAGCAGCCAAGCCGACAGCTACGAGCAGTACTTC. This encodes CASSQADSYEQYF.

The chain combines TRBV2 with TRBJ2-1; TRBD2 matches at 8 bases. This CDR3 is 14 amino acids long. With V trimmed by 8 bases and J by 5 bases, 8 bases remained unmatched. From germline, CDR1 is SNHLY and CDR2 FYNNEI. In DNA, the CDR3 is TGTGCCAGCTTGAGCGGGAGCAAAAACAATGAGCAGTTCTTC. It translates to CASLSGSKNNEQFF. Full variable domain (missing parts from reference TRBV2 and TRBJ2-1): EPEVTQTPSHQVTQMGQEVILRCVPISNHLYFYWYRQILGQKVEFLVSFYNNEISEKSEIFDDQFSVERPDGSNFTLKIRSTKLEDSAMYFCASLSGSKNNEQFFGPGTRLTVL.

V is TRBV10-1 and J is TRBJ2-1; TRBD2 matches at 11 bases. Looked up from germline, CDR1 is WNHNN and CDR2 is SYGVQD (reference sequence). V shed 1 base, J shed 12 bases, and the junction held 5 bases outside the gene matches. The length of the CDR3 is 14 residues. The CDR3 bases are TGCGCCAGCAGTGAGTTACTAGCGGGAGATCTGCAGTTCTTC. It encodes CASSELLAGDLQFF.

V is TRBV7-9 and J is TRBJ1-2; D call uncertain. The CDR3 consists of 18 residues. Between the trimmed V and J ends, which lost 2 bases and 0 bases, there was a span of 19 bases. The germline CDR1 and CDR2 sequences are SEHNR and FQNEAQ (reference sequence). CDR3 sequence: CASSLPAVEIQTNYGYTF. CDR3 DNA sequence: TGTGCCAGCAGCTTACCCGCCGTAGAAATACAAACTAACTATGGCTACACCTTC.